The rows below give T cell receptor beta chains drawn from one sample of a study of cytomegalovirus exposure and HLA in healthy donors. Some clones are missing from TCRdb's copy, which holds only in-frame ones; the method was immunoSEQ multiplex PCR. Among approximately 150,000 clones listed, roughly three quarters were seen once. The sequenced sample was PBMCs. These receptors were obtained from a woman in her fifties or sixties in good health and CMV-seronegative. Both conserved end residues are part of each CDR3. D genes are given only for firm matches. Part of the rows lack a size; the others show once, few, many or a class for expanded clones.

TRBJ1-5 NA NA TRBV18 CASSEGSANQPQHF TGTGCCAGCTCAGAAGGGAGTGCCAATCAGCCCCAGCATTTT
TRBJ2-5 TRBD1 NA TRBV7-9 CASLLGGAETQYF TGTGCCAGCCTCCTAGGGGGCGCGGAGACCCAGTACTTC
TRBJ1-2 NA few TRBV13 CASSPGQARYGYTF TGTGCCAGCAGCCCCGGACAAGCCCGCTATGGCTACACCTTC
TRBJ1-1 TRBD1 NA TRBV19 CASSTRQGGSTEAFF TGTGCCAGTAGTACCCGACAGGGGGGAAGCACTGAAGCTTTCTTT
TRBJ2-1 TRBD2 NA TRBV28 CASNGGGYNEQFF TGTGCCAGCAATGGCGGGGGGTACAATGAGCAGTTCTTC
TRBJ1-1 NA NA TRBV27 CASSPRRGNTEAFF TGTGCCAGCAGCCCCAGGAGGGGGAACACTGAAGCTTTCTTT
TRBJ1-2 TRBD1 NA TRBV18 CASSRTSGTGGNGYTF TGTGCCAGCTCACGAACTTCCGGGACAGGGGGCAATGGCTACACCTTC
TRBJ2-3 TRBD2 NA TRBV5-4 CASSLRLAGAPTDTQYF TGTGCCAGCAGCCTTCGACTAGCGGGGGCCCCCACAGATACGCAGTATTTT
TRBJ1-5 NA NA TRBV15 CATSRSGQNQPQHF TGTGCCACCAGCAGAAGTGGACAGAATCAGCCCCAGCATTTT
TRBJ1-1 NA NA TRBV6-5 CASSYLMGANTEAFF TGTGCCAGCAGTTATCTTATGGGGGCGAACACTGAAGCTTTCTTT
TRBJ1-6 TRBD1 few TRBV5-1 CASSLKDRGDSPLHF TGCGCCAGCAGCCTTAAAGACAGGGGCGATTCACCCCTCCACTTT
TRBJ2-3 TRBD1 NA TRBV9 CASSAYRGPTDTQYF TGTGCCAGCAGCGCCTACAGGGGCCCCACAGATACGCAGTATTTT
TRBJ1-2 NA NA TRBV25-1 CASSPFRGGGYTF TGTGCCAGCTCCCCGTTTAGGGGGGGTGGCTACACCTTC
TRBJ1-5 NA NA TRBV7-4 CASSLTCTYQPQHF TGTGCCAGCAGCTTAACGTGCACTTATCAGCCCCAGCATTTT
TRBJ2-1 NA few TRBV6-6 CATDNPPGNEQFF TGTGCCACCGATAACCCTCCGGGGAATGAGCAGTTCTTC
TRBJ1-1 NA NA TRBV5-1 CASSRGQNTEAFF TGCGCCAGCAGCCGGGGACAGAACACTGAAGCTTTCTTT
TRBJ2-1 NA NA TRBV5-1 CASSIPTVDNEQFF TGCGCCAGCAGCATTCCCACTGTCGACAATGAGCAGTTCTTC
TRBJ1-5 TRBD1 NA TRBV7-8 CASSLAGTGSNQPQHF TGTGCCAGCAGCTTAGCCGGGACAGGGAGCAATCAGCCCCAGCATTTT
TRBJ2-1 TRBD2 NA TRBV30 CAWSVRAGAYNEQFF TGTGCCTGGAGTGTCCGAGCGGGAGCCTACAATGAGCAGTTCTTC
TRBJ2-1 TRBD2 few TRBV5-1 CASSFLASGIGEQFF TGCGCCAGCAGCTTTTTGGCTAGCGGGATAGGTGAGCAGTTCTTC
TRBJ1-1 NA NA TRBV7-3 CASSSTGRTDTEAFF TGTGCCAGCAGCTCAACAGGCCGGACAGACACTGAAGCTTTCTTT
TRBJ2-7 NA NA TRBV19 CASRPAGYYEQYF TGTGCCAGTAGGCCGGCAGGATACTACGAGCAGTACTTC
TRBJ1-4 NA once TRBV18 CASSYSATNEKLFF TGTGCCAGCTCCTATAGCGCAACTAATGAAAAACTGTTTTTT
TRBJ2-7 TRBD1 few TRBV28 CASPGQRDYEQYF TGTGCCAGCCCGGGACAGCGAGACTACGAGCAGTACTTC
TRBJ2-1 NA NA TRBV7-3 CASSPRVDGWTGEQFF TGTGCCAGCAGCCCGAGGGTAGATGGGTGGACGGGTGAGCAGTTCTTC
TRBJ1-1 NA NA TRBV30 CAWSFRVTEAFF TGTGCCTGGAGTTTCAGGGTAACTGAAGCTTTCTTT
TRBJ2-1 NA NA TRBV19 CASRRGGAAAGEQFF TGTGCCAGTAGGAGAGGGGGGGCGGCGGCTGGTGAGCAGTTCTTC
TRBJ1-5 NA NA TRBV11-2 CASSLDGGNQPQHF TGTGCCAGCAGCTTAGATGGAGGGAATCAGCCCCAGCATTTT
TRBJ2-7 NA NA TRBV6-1 CASSERGNRWAYEQYF TGTGCCAGCAGTGAAAGGGGGAACAGATGGGCCTACGAGCAGTACTTC
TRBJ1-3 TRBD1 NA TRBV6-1 CASREGQGAGNTIYF TGTGCCAGCAGAGAGGGACAGGGGGCTGGAAACACCATATATTTT
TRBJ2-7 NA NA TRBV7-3 CASSNPGEAYEQYF TGTGCCAGCAGCAACCCCGGAGAAGCCTACGAGCAGTACTTC
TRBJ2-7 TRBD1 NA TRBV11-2 CASSLGGTGGYEQYF TGTGCCAGCAGCCTAGGGGGGACAGGGGGCTACGAGCAGTACTTC
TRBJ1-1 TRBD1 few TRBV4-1 CASSKSYRGLETEAFF TGCGCCAGCAGCAAATCCTACAGGGGTTTGGAAACTGAAGCTTTCTTT
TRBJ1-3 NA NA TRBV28 CASSGGGEENTIYF TGTGCCAGCAGTGGGGGGGGAGAAGAAAACACCATATATTTT
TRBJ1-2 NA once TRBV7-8 CASSDSSSYGYTF TGTGCCAGCAGCGACAGTTCAAGCTATGGCTACACCTTC
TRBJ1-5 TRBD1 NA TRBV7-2 CASSPPGRDRGNQPQHF TGTGCCAGCAGCCCCCCCGGGCGGGACAGGGGCAATCAGCCCCAGCATTTT
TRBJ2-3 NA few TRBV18 CASSALRGTTSTDTQYF TGTGCCAGCTCAGCCCTCCGGGGGACCACTAGCACAGATACGCAGTATTTT
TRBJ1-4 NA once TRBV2 CASSAQDTNEKLFF TGTGCCAGCAGCGCACAGGACACTAATGAAAAACTGTTTTTT
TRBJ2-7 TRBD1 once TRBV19 CATSIGTGIYEQYF TGTGCCACCAGCATAGGGACAGGGATCTACGAGCAGTACTTC
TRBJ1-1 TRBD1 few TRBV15 CATSRDRILGTEAFF TGTGCCACCAGCAGGGACAGGATCTTGGGAACTGAAGCTTTCTTT
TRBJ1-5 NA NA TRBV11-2 CASSLGAYSNQPQHF TGTGCCAGCAGCTTGGGGGCTTATAGCAATCAGCCCCAGCATTTT
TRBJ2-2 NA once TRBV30 CAWSVHKIRELFF TGTGCCTGGAGTGTACACAAGATCCGGGAGCTGTTTTTT
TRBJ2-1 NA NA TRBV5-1 CASSFPPIDGSNSYNEQFF TGCGCCAGCAGCTTCCCCCCTATAGACGGGAGCAACTCCTACAATGAGCAGTTCTTC
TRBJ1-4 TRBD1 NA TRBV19 CASTPTRDRDNEKLFF TGTGCCAGTACCCCAACCCGGGACAGGGATAATGAAAAACTGTTTTTT
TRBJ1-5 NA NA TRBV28 CASLPRVYSNQPQHF TGTGCCAGCCTCCCCAGGGTTTATAGCAATCAGCCCCAGCATTTT
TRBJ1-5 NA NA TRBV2 CASTAQVNQPQHF TGTGCCAGCACGGCGCAGGTGAATCAGCCCCAGCATTTT
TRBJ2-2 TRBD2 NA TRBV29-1 CSVETAGGRTGELFF TGCAGCGTTGAAACAGCGGGAGGAAGAACCGGGGAGCTGTTTTTT
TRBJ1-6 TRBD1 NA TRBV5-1 CASSLAGQNNSPLHF TGCGCCAGCAGCTTGGCGGGACAGAATAATTCACCCCTCCACTTT
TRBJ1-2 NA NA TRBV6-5 CASSYSGVINNYGYTF TGTGCCAGCAGTTACTCCGGGGTAATAAACAACTATGGCTACACCTTC
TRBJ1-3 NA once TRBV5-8 CASSSLSSGNTIYF TGTGCCAGCAGCTCTCTAAGCTCTGGAAACACCATATATTTT
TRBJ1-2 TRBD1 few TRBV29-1 CSVDDRVRGYTF TGCAGCGTTGATGACAGGGTGAGGGGCTACACCTTC
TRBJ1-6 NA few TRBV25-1 CASTHREVSSLHF TGTGCCAGCACACACAGGGAAGTTTCGTCCCTCCACTTT
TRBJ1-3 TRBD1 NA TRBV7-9 CASSPGQFSGNTIYF TGTGCCAGCAGCCCGGGACAGTTCTCTGGAAACACCATATATTTT
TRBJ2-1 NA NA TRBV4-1 CASSQGRTDNEQFF TGCGCCAGCAGCCAAGGGCGAACAGACAATGAGCAGTTCTTC
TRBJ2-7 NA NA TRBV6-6 CASRPQGSYYEQYF TGTGCCAGCAGACCACAGGGAAGCTACTACGAGCAGTACTTC
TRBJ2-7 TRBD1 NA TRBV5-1 CASSLKPGQGDYEQYF TGCGCCAGCAGCTTGAAACCGGGACAGGGAGACTACGAGCAGTACTTC
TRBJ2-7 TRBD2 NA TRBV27 CASSTSMFDEQYF TGTGCCAGCTCGACTAGCATGTTCGACGAGCAGTACTTC
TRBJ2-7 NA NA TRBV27 CASSFLDTYEQYF TGTGCCAGCAGTTTTCTGGACACCTACGAGCAGTACTTC
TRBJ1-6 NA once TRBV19 CASSMSARRDNSPLHF TGTGCCAGTAGTATGAGCGCGCGGAGGGATAATTCACCCCTCCACTTT